The source of this T cell receptor (beta chain) is a study of blood T cell repertoires in COVID-19. About the research overall: The study drew acute and convalescent COVID-19 samples from the United States, Italy and Spain. Sample material is recorded as cDNA or gDNA derived from T cells, B-cell-depleted T cells, or PBMCs.

Original methodology: Amplification with reference gene primers provided the estimates of nucleated cell counts. Measured with immunoSEQ multiplex PCR; TCRdb has only the in-frame clones, and not every one. V and J calls and clone size are copied from that table; D and trimming were computed from the DNA. In the table there are 200,000 to 250,000 clones, roughly 80% of which are singletons. The ends lost 7 bases at V and 6 bases at J; junction bases unmatched: 4. This CDR3 contains 13 residues. V gene TRBV12-3 or TRBV12-4 combines with J gene TRBJ2-2; 8 bases agree with TRBD2. The receptor comes from a woman over 75 with acute or convalescent COVID-19. The sequenced sample consisted of peripheral blood. The CDR3, as DNA: TGTGCCAGCACGGGAGGGACCCCCGGGGAGCTGTTTTTT. It codes for CASTGGTPGELFF.